What follows are 16 T cell receptor beta chains derived from one specimen sequenced in a study of T cell responses to AZD1222 COVID-19 vaccine. Produced via immunoSEQ multiplex PCR; TCRdb's table is partial and in-frame only. Of around 180,000 clones in the sample, around nine tenths were seen once. The sequenced sample was peripheral blood, obtained on day 0 of AZD1222 vaccination. The receptors here all came from an adult in good health.

This clone was observed a single time. DNA for the CDR3: TGTGCCAGCAGGGGACAGGTGAACACCGGGGAGCTGTTTTTT. Amino acids: CASRGQVNTGELFF. J is TRBJ2-2 and V is TRBV2, with 8 nucleotides matching TRBD1. Germline-derived CDR1 and CDR2 are SNHLY and FYNNEI. Trimming cost V 6 bases and J 1 base; bases outside gene matches: 1. CDR3 length: 14 amino acids.

V usage is TRBV15 and J usage is TRBJ1-3; maybe TRBD1 (5 bases). Trimming took 0 bases from V and 2 from J, leaving 8 bases between them. This CDR3 has 15 residues. Germline CDR1 and CDR2: LNHNV and YYDKDF (reference sequence). This chain's CDR3 is CATSRDLGAGNTIYF. In DNA, the CDR3 is TGTGCCACCAGCAGAGATTTAGGGGCTGGAAACACCATATATTTT.

This clone appeared a single time. The chain is built from TRBV19 and TRBJ1-1; 11 bases fit TRBD1. The ends lost 4 bases at V and 3 bases at J; junction bases unmatched: 4. From germline, CDR1 is LNHDA and CDR2 SQIVND (reference sequence). CDR3 size: 15 residues. The DNA of the CDR3 is TGTGCCAGTAGTAGAGGGGACAGGGGGGACACTGAAGCTTTCTTT. Amino acid sequence: CASSRGDRGDTEAFF.

This clone was found a few times. The chain uses TRBV27 and TRBJ1-6; 7 bases line up with TRBD1. Germline-derived CDR1 and CDR2 are MNHEY and SMNVEV (reference sequence). The CDR3 loop spans 17 amino acids. V gave up 0 bases and J gave up 5 bases; unmatched junction bases: 7. The CDR3 protein is CASSLSRQGFNNSPLHF. The CDR3 DNA reads TGTGCCAGCAGTTTATCTAGACAGGGATTTAATAATTCACCCCTCCACTTT.

The chain has TRBV7-8 and TRBJ2-5; 14 nucleotides agree with TRBD2. The CDR3 runs 16 residues. V dropped 4 bases and J dropped 5; count of bases not matched to a gene: 6. The germline V gene encodes CDR1 SGHVS and CDR2 FQNEAQ. The CDR3, as DNA: TGTGCCAGCAGCTCGACTAGCGGGGGGGTTCAGGAGACCCAGTACTTC. Protein product: CASSSTSGGVQETQYF. Full variable domain (missing parts from reference TRBV7-8 and TRBJ2-5): GAGVSQSPRYKVAKRGQDVALRCDPISGHVSLFWYQQALGQGPEFLTYFQNEAQLDKSGLPSDRFFAERPEGSVSTLKIQRTQQEDSAVYLCASSSTSGGVQETQYFGPGTRLLVL.

The rearrangement links TRBV5-6 to TRBJ2-3, with TRBD2 matching over 8 bases. J was trimmed by 0 bases and V by 1 base; bases with no gene match: 10. This CDR3 region has 18 residues. Germline V gives CDR1 SGHDT, CDR2 YYEEEE. The CDR3: CASSLNAGLAASTDTQYF. The CDR3 DNA follows: TGTGCCAGCAGCTTGAATGCTGGACTAGCAGCTAGCACAGATACGCAGTATTTT.

The CDR3 DNA follows: TGTGCCAGCAGACCTAGCGGGGGGGCAGATACGCAGTATTTT. It translates to CASRPSGGADTQYF. The genes are TRBV7-2 and TRBJ2-3; 12 positions match TRBD2. The CDR3 is 14 amino acids. Germline CDR1 is SGHTA and CDR2 is FQGNSA. V lost 6 bases to trimming and J lost 4 bases; unmatched junction nucleotides: 2. Drawing the rest from reference TRBV7-2 and TRBJ2-3, the complete variable domain is GAGVSQSPSNKVTEKGKDVELRCDPISGHTALYWYRQSLGQGLEFLIYFQGNSAPDKSGLPSDRFSAERTGGSVSTLTIQRTQQEDSAVYLCASRPSGGADTQYFGPGTRLTVL.

The genes are TRBV27 and TRBJ1-1; 8 nucleotides agree with TRBD1. CDR3 size: 16 residues. The germline gives CDR1 MNHEY, CDR2 SMNVEV (reference sequence). Losses at the gene ends were 5 bases for V and 5 bases for J; bases not matched to a gene: 13. CDR3 sequence reads: CASSTDRTGSGTEAFF. The DNA for the CDR3 is TGTGCCAGCAGTACCGACCGGACAGGGTCAGGGACTGAAGCTTTCTTT.

This clone was recorded once. The CDR3 protein is CASQGRRSISYNEQFF. The CDR3 region has the DNA TGTGCCAGCCAGGGGCGGAGATCGATTTCCTACAATGAGCAGTTCTTC. The chain has TRBV7-2 and TRBJ2-1; possible D gene TRBD1, 6 bases. The CDR3 loop spans 16 amino acids. V was cut by 8 bases and J by 1 base, with 18 bases left in between. Per germline, CDR1 SGHTA and CDR2 FQGNSA.

This chain uses TRBV6-2 or TRBV6-3 with TRBJ2-7; unclear D gene. The V gene's germline CDR1 is MNHEY and CDR2 SVGEGT. The CDR3 has 15 residues. V lost 5 bases and J lost 3, with 17 bases in between. The CDR3 region has the DNA TGTGCCAGCAGTGCCCACAGCAGAGCATTCTACGAGCAGTACTTC. Translation: CASSAHSRAFYEQYF.

CDR3 in amino acids: CASSLGVGNQPQHF. The CDR3 nucleotides are TGTGCCAGCAGTTTGGGGGTAGGGAATCAGCCCCAGCATTTT. The rearrangement uses TRBV27 and TRBJ1-5, with a tentative D call TRBD1 (5 bases). The germline CDR1 and CDR2 sequences are MNHEY and SMNVEV (reference sequence). The V gene lost 3 bases and the J gene lost 4 bases, with 10 bases spanning the gap. The CDR3 spans 14 residues.

The V and J genes are TRBV19 and TRBJ1-5; D might be TRBD1 (5 bases). CDR1 is LNHDA and CDR2 is SQIVND in the germline V gene (reference sequence). This CDR3 comprises 15 residues. Between the trimmed V and J ends, which lost 7 bases and 0 bases, there was a span of 13 bases. The CDR3 nucleotides are TGTGCCAGTATGAATTGGAGGGGTAGCAATCAGCCCCAGCATTTT. Residues: CASMNWRGSNQPQHF.

The CDR3: CASSEATGVRQPQHF. CDR3 bases: TGTGCCAGCAGTGAGGCCACAGGGGTGCGACAGCCCCAGCATTTT. The V gene is TRBV6-1, the J gene TRBJ1-5, with TRBD1 identical over 7 bases. The CDR3 extends over 15 amino acids. The V and J ends lost 3 bases and 7 bases, in that order; junction bases with no gene match: 9. Germline V gene lookup returns CDR1 MNHNS and CDR2 SASEGT.

The chain is built from TRBV27 and TRBJ2-7, with 7 bases aligning to TRBD1. Germline CDR1 reads MNHEY; CDR2 reads SMNVEV (reference sequence). J was trimmed by 3 bases and V by 2 bases; bases with no gene match: 4. The CDR3 sequence is 14 residues long. The CDR3 reads CASSLKGQDYEQYF. The CDR3 region has the DNA TGTGCCAGCAGTTTAAAAGGACAGGACTACGAGCAGTACTTC.

The rearrangement joins TRBV7-6 to TRBJ2-3; 9 bases fit TRBD2. CDR3 length equals 14 residues. With V trimmed by 3 bases and J by 6 bases, 4 bases remained unmatched. Germline V lookup: CDR1 SGHVS, CDR2 FNYEAQ. The DNA for the CDR3 is TGTGCCAGCAGCTTTCTAAGCGGGGGGGATACGCAGTATTTT. It translates to CASSFLSGGDTQYF.

The genes are TRBV4-3 and TRBJ2-1; no definite D call. V was clipped by 0 bases and J by 9 bases, with 6 bases between them. The V gene's germline CDR1 is LGHNA and CDR2 YSLEER. The CDR3 is 12 residues long. The chain's CDR3 is CASSQDLSEQFF. CDR3 coding DNA: TGCGCCAGCAGCCAAGATTTGAGTGAGCAGTTCTTC.